These 23 T cell receptor beta chains originate from one sample sequenced in a study of control samples from healthy donors and cancer patients. Some clones are missing from TCRdb's copy, which holds only in-frame ones; the method was immunoSEQ multiplex PCR. The repertoire has fewer than 150,000 clones, approximately 92% of them found once; the top ten carry 2% to 2.5%. The sample was blood. Receptors were obtained from a young man in good health.

In its sample, this clone was seen once. The chain employs TRBV5-1 and TRBJ1-1, with a possible D match to TRBD1 (6 bases). V was shortened by 4 bases and J by 1 base, with 17 bases between the two germline ends. Germline V CDR1 and CDR2: SGHRS, YFSETQ. The CDR3 extends over 16 amino acids. DNA for the CDR3: TGCGCCAGCAGCCCAAATCCAGGGGCGTCGAACACTGAAGCTTTCTTT. This codes for CASSPNPGASNTEAFF. The whole variable domain, filled in from reference TRBV5-1 and TRBJ1-1, reads KAGVTQTPRYLIKTRGQQVTLSCSPISGHRSVSWYQQTPGQGLQFLFEYFSETQRNKGNFPGRFSGRQFSNSRSEMNVSTLELGDSALYLCASSPNPGASNTEAFFGQGTRLTVV.

J is TRBJ2-3 and V is TRBV5-6; perhaps TRBD2 as D (5 bases). V was shortened by 1 base and J by 1 base, with 13 bases between the two germline ends. Germline V gene sequence: CDR1 SGHDT, CDR2 YYEEEE. This CDR3 region has 16 residues. CDR3 protein: CASSLPRRQGTDTQYF. In DNA form, the CDR3 reads TGTGCCAGCAGCTTGCCCAGGAGGCAGGGCACAGATACGCAGTATTTT.

The V and J genes are TRBV27 and TRBJ1-1, with TRBD1 identical over 7 bases. CDR3 length: 14 amino acids. Trimming removed 6 bases from V and 4 bases from J; junction bases left unmatched: 8. From germline, CDR1 is MNHEY and CDR2 SMNVEV (reference sequence). CDR3 in DNA: TGTGCCAGCAGAAAACAGGGGTCGGGCACTGAAGCTTTCTTT. As protein: CASRKQGSGTEAFF.

A remark on this clone: Other DNA sequences in this sample translate to the same CDR3. V usage is TRBV2 and J usage is TRBJ2-1; D is uncertain. The V gene's germline CDR1 is SNHLY and CDR2 FYNNEI. With 1 base removed from V and 0 bases from J, the gap between germline ends came to 7 bases. The length of the CDR3 is 15 residues. CDR3 in amino acids: CASSEGRSSYNEQFF. The CDR3 coding sequence is TGTGCCAGCAGTGAAGGCCGGAGCTCCTACAATGAGCAGTTCTTC. Looking up the rest from reference TRBV2 and TRBJ2-1 gives the full variable domain: EPEVTQTPSHQVTQMGQEVILRCVPISNHLYFYWYRQILGQKVEFLVSFYNNEISEKSEIFDDQFSVERPDGSNFTLKIRSTKLEDSAMYFCASSEGRSSYNEQFFGPGTRLTVL.

The chain carries TRBV25-1 and TRBJ2-7; TRBD1 is a possible D gene (5 bases). Germline values: CDR1 MGHDK, CDR2 SYGVNS. The CDR3 spans 16 residues. V was clipped by 2 bases and J by 3 bases, with 17 bases between them. The CDR3 DNA reads TGTGCCAGCAGTGAAGCCCCTCCAGGGCCTCACTACGAGCAGTACGTC. It codes for CASSEAPPGPHYEQYV.

This clone was counted only a few times. The V gene is TRBV27, the J gene TRBJ2-7; D unresolved. CDR3 size: 14 residues. V was trimmed by 3 bases and J by 6 bases, leaving 15 bases between them. Germline V gene data show CDR1 as MNHEY and CDR2 as SMNVEV (reference sequence). CDR3 DNA: TGTGCCAGCAGTTTGTACGGATCGGTTTCCGAGCAGTACTTC. Protein: CASSLYGSVSEQYF.

The V call is TRBV19, the J call TRBJ1-6; D possibly corresponds to TRBD1 (6 bases). The V gene lost 3 bases and the J gene lost 6 bases, with 9 bases spanning the gap. The CDR3 is 14 residues long. Germline CDR1 reads LNHDA; CDR2 reads SQIVND (reference sequence). In nucleotides, the CDR3 is TGTGCCAGTAGTATGGGGGGCGCTAATTCACCCCTCCACTTT. Encoded protein: CASSMGGANSPLHF.

The rearrangement links TRBV24-1 to TRBJ2-1; 9 nucleotides agree with TRBD2. V dropped 5 bases and J dropped 3; count of bases not matched to a gene: 16. The CDR3 spans 19 residues. Germline CDR1 reads KGHDR; CDR2 reads SFDVKD. Here the CDR3 DNA reads TGTGCCACCAGTGCCCTAGGGGCGGCGGGGGGGTCTTTCTACAATGAGCAGTTCTTC. Translating gives CATSALGAAGGSFYNEQFF.

The V gene is TRBV7-2, the J gene TRBJ1-5; no clear D. The V end was cut by 0 bases, the J end by 9 bases, with 12 bases between. The CDR3 spans 14 residues. CDR1 and CDR2 from the germline V gene are SGHTA and FQGNSA. CDR3 DNA sequence: TGTGCCAGCAGCTTAGCGGAACCGCGATCGCCCCAGCATTTT. This encodes CASSLAEPRSPQHF.

The chain has TRBV6-5 and TRBJ1-2; D is unresolved. The V and J ends lost 6 bases and 4 bases respectively, with 15 bases between them. There are 14 residues in the CDR3. Germline CDR1 is MNHEY and CDR2 is SVGAGI. CDR3 in amino acids: CASSADGRPYGYTF. The CDR3 DNA reads TGTGCCAGCAGCGCCGACGGAAGACCCTATGGCTACACCTTC.

The J gene is TRBJ2-1, the V gene TRBV9, with D uncertain. V lost 3 bases, J lost 8 bases, and 6 bases lay in between. Germline values: CDR1 SGDLS, CDR2 YYNGEE. This CDR3 comprises 11 residues. CDR3 region: CASSASDEQFF. The DNA for the CDR3 is TGTGCCAGCAGCGCCTCTGATGAGCAGTTCTTC.

This clone has more than one count but fewer than ten. The chain has TRBV7-9 and TRBJ2-5, with D uncertain. This CDR3 is built from 13 residues. The V gene lost 5 bases and the J gene lost 2 bases, with 9 bases spanning the gap. Germline assignment: CDR1 SEHNR and CDR2 FQNEAQ (reference sequence). CDR3 bases: TGTGCCAGCAGCATGAACGATCAAGAGACCCAGTACTTC. It is translated as CASSMNDQETQYF.

J is TRBJ2-2 and V is TRBV18; 9 bases line up with TRBD1. V lost 3 bases, J lost 6 bases, and 5 bases stayed unmatched. The CDR3 has 15 amino acids. CDR1 KGHSH and CDR2 LQKENI come from the germline V gene. CDR3 nucleotides: TGTGCCAGCTCACCCGGGACAGGGCGAGCCGGGGAGCTGTTTTTT. Protein product: CASSPGTGRAGELFF.

The chain combines TRBV2 with TRBJ2-5, with D uncertain. This CDR3 has 14 residues. Per the germline V gene, CDR1 is SNHLY and CDR2 is FYNNEI. Trimming removed 3 bases from V and 0 bases from J, with 8 bases in between. CDR3 protein: CASSEVEDQETQYF. Written as DNA, the CDR3 is TGTGCCAGCAGTGAGGTAGAGGACCAAGAGACCCAGTACTTC. Looking up the rest from reference TRBV2 and TRBJ2-5 gives the full variable domain: EPEVTQTPSHQVTQMGQEVILRCVPISNHLYFYWYRQILGQKVEFLVSFYNNEISEKSEIFDDQFSVERPDGSNFTLKIRSTKLEDSAMYFCASSEVEDQETQYFGPGTRLLVL.

The chain uses TRBV4-1 and TRBJ1-6; no definite D call. The V end was cut by 2 bases, the J end by 0 bases, with 20 bases between. CDR3 length: 20 residues. CDR1 is MGHRA and CDR2 is YSYEKL in the germline V gene. DNA for the CDR3: TGCGCCAGCAGCCAACCTTATGGGCAGGAGCCAAGCTCCTATAATTCACCCCTCCACTTT. It translates to CASSQPYGQEPSSYNSPLHF.

The gene calls are TRBV5-1 and TRBJ2-2; 10 nucleotides agree with TRBD1. V was clipped by 4 bases and J by 7 bases; unmatched bases: 7. Germline CDR1 and CDR2: SGHRS and YFSETQ. The CDR3 sequence is 15 residues long. The DNA of the CDR3 is TGCGCCAGCAGCCCTGACAGGGGGCGTTTCGGGGAGCTGTTTTTT. It codes for CASSPDRGRFGELFF.

The rearrangement joins TRBV9 to TRBJ2-5; 10 bases fit TRBD1. Trimming removed 0 bases from V and 4 bases from J; junction bases left unmatched: 3. This CDR3 region has 15 residues. Germline V gene data show CDR1 as SGDLS and CDR2 as YYNGEE. The CDR3 region has the DNA TGTGCCAGCAGCGTAGGGGACAGGGGACGAGAGACCCAGTACTTC. Translating it yields CASSVGDRGRETQYF.

The rearrangement uses TRBV28 and TRBJ1-2, with D possibly matching TRBD1 (5 bases). Per germline, CDR1 MDHEN and CDR2 SYDVKM. V lost 1 base and J lost 3, with 12 bases in between. The CDR3 is made up of 15 amino acids. As DNA, the CDR3 is TGTGCCAGCAGTTTATTTTCGGGGGTTCACTATGGCTACACCTTC. This sequence encodes CASSLFSGVHYGYTF.

The rearrangement uses TRBV7-9 and TRBJ2-1; 12 nucleotides match TRBD2. This CDR3 comprises 14 residues. Unmatched junction bases numbered 3, after V lost 7 bases and J lost 5 bases. Germline V gene data show CDR1 as SEHNR and CDR2 as FQNEAQ (reference sequence). DNA of the CDR3: TGTGCCAGCACTGGACTAGCGGGACACAATGAGCAGTTCTTC. This gives the protein CASTGLAGHNEQFF.

CDR3 residues: CASSHLTTGGVFF. The CDR3 region has the DNA TGCGCCAGCAGCCATCTTACCACCGGGGGAGTGTTTTTT. This chain joins TRBV4-3 and TRBJ1-4; D perhaps matches TRBD1 (5 bases). V was pared by 3 bases and J by 15 bases, with 17 bases between. The CDR3 totals 13 residues. CDR1 and CDR2 from the germline V gene are LGHNA and YSLEER.

The CDR3 reads CASSQAFIRTGDGYTF. The CDR3 DNA follows: TGCGCCAGCAGCCAAGCATTCATCAGGACAGGGGATGGCTACACCTTC. V is TRBV4-1 and J is TRBJ1-2, with 9 bases identical to TRBD1. Germline CDR1 is MGHRA and CDR2 is YSYEKL. Germline trimming cut 1 base from V and 6 bases from J; bases unmatched to any gene: 9. The CDR3 spans 16 residues.

V usage is TRBV5-1 and J usage is TRBJ2-7; no reliable D call. This CDR3 region has 13 residues. Germline CDR1 and CDR2: SGHRS and YFSETQ. V gave up 0 bases and J gave up 3 bases, with 7 bases separating them. CDR3 DNA: TGCGCCAGCAGCTTGGCCAGTAGCTACGAGCAGTACTTC. It yields the protein CASSLASSYEQYF.

This clone has just a few counts. The V gene is TRBV12-3 or TRBV12-4, the J gene TRBJ1-6; 8 bases fit TRBD1. The CDR3 has 13 amino acids. After removal of 5 bases from V and 10 bases from J, the junction contained 4 bases not matched to a gene. The CDR3 DNA reads as TGTGCCAGCAGTCTACAGGGGGGGTCACCCCTCCACTTT. Translating it yields CASSLQGGSPLHF.